This T cell receptor beta chain originates from a study of vaccination effects on CD4 cells after COVID-19. As concerns this clone: No antigen is known for it.

With the ViraFEST assay, the study expanded antigen-specific CD4+ T cells using viral peptide pools, then sequenced them. The culture ran for roughly ten days before CD4+ T cells were isolated. Two doses of BNT162b2 or mRNA-1273 vaccine were administered to participants. Vaccinated participants had no history of SARS-CoV-2 infection and tested negative for nucleocapsid antibodies. Half-medium changes using IL-2 medium occurred on days 3 and 7. Study outcomes and limitations: Late post-vaccination, clones induced by infection and those induced by vaccine underwent marked clonal contraction.

V was cut by 5 bases and J by 0 bases, with 19 bases left in between. The germline V gene encodes CDR1 KGHSH and CDR2 LQKENI. The CDR3 sequence is 17 residues long. The table came from immunoSEQ multiplex PCR; TCRdb's copy has only in-frame clones and leaves some out. The data show under 80,000 clones, around three quarters seen once. The source was CD4+ T cells from PBMCs cultured with HCoV-229E spike peptides, collected after COVID-19 vaccination. The TCR was taken from a human donor who received a COVID-19 vaccine. The chain uses TRBV18 and TRBJ1-1; a weak D match, TRBD1 (5 bases). The CDR3 sequence is CASSVNTRGPLNTEAFF. The CDR3 region has the DNA TGTGCCAGCTCAGTTAACACCCGGGGACCCTTGAACACTGAAGCTTTCTTT.